One and the same sample provided the 26 T cell receptor beta chains below, sequenced in a study of cytomegalovirus exposure and HLA in healthy donors. Amplification used 60 Vbeta primers and 13 Jbeta primers. Clones were read by immunoSEQ multiplex PCR, and TCRdb kept only the in-frame ones, dropping some. The table lists around 280,000 clones, roughly 90% of them singletons. What was sequenced was PBMCs. Receptors originate from a woman between 18 and 29 years old in good health and CMV-seronegative.

The chain uses TRBV11-2 and TRBJ2-7; 11 bases are shared with TRBD1. Germline lookup yields CDR1 SGHAT and CDR2 FQNNGV. V shed 4 bases, J shed 3 bases, and the junction held 5 bases outside the gene matches. This CDR3 has 15 residues. CDR3 bases: TGTGCCAGCAGCTCCAGGGACAGGGGGGACTACGAGCAGTACTTC. Translated, it gives CASSSRDRGDYEQYF.

The genes are TRBV7-9 and TRBJ2-3; TRBD2 aligns across 7 bases. The CDR3 extends over 15 amino acids. In germline, CDR1 is SEHNR, CDR2 FQNEAQ (reference sequence). The ends lost 5 bases at V and 5 bases at J; junction bases unmatched: 10. CDR3 DNA: TGTGCCAGCAGCACTAGCGCCTCAACCGTAGATACGCAGTATTTT. Its protein product is CASSTSASTVDTQYF.

This rearrangement joins TRBV25-1 to TRBJ2-5, with 7 bases that match TRBD1. CDR3 size: 13 residues. Germline V CDR1 and CDR2: MGHDK, SYGVNS. V lost 4 bases to trimming and J lost 4 bases; unmatched junction nucleotides: 3. This CDR3 is CASSGQGRETQYF. As DNA, the CDR3 is TGTGCCAGCAGTGGACAGGGTAGAGAGACCCAGTACTTC.

V usage is TRBV5-4 and J usage is TRBJ1-1, with 10 bases fitting TRBD1. Trimming took 3 bases from V and 1 from J; bases not matched to a gene: 6. Per the germline V gene, CDR1 is SGHNT and CDR2 is YYREEE (reference sequence). This CDR3 comprises 16 residues. CDR3: CASSSGQGVGNTEAFF. CDR3 nucleotides: TGTGCCAGCAGCTCCGGACAGGGGGTAGGGAACACTGAAGCTTTCTTT.

The chain has TRBV11-1 and TRBJ1-1; TRBD1 matches at 7 bases. The germline gives CDR1 SGHAT, CDR2 FQDESV (reference sequence). The CDR3 is made up of 14 amino acids. With V trimmed by 4 bases and J by 4 bases, 6 bases remained unmatched. The CDR3 DNA is TGTGCCAGCAGCTCGACAGGGTACCTCACTGAAGCTTTCTTT. Translated: CASSSTGYLTEAFF.

The V and J genes are TRBV27 and TRBJ2-5, with TRBD2 identical over 11 bases. Per germline, CDR1 MNHEY and CDR2 SMNVEV (reference sequence). The CDR3 extends over 17 amino acids. J was trimmed by 3 bases and V by 4 bases; bases with no gene match: 10. The CDR3 protein is CASSSLLSGGAEETQYF. For the CDR3, the DNA is TGTGCCAGCAGTTCTCTCCTTAGCGGGGGGGCCGAAGAGACCCAGTACTTC.

The rearrangement uses TRBV10-3 and TRBJ1-1; D is perhaps TRBD1 (6 bases). Germline lookup yields CDR1 ENHRY and CDR2 SYGVKD. V gave up 2 bases and J gave up 3 bases, with 13 bases separating them. The CDR3 is 15 residues long. The CDR3 region is CAISERGGVDTEAFF. For the CDR3, the DNA is TGTGCCATCAGTGAGAGGGGGGGGGTCGACACTGAAGCTTTCTTT.

For the CDR3, the DNA is TGTGCCAGTAGTAAAACGTGGGCCGTCTCTGGAAACACCATATATTTT. Its translation is CASSKTWAVSGNTIYF. The chain uses TRBV19 and TRBJ1-3; D is undetermined. The CDR3 sequence is 16 residues long. CDR1 LNHDA and CDR2 SQIVND come from the germline V gene (reference sequence). Trimming removed 4 bases at V and 0 bases at J, with 13 bases between.

Concerning this clone itself: Other DNA sequences in the sample encode the same CDR3. The chain carries TRBV29-1 and TRBJ1-1; D gene unclear. CDR1 is SQVTM and CDR2 is ANQGSEA in the germline V gene. The CDR3 totals 13 residues. The germline V and J ends were trimmed by 3 bases and 0 bases, with 8 bases remaining between them. This chain's CDR3 is CSVEGRMNTEAFF. DNA of the CDR3: TGCAGCGTTGAGGGCCGAATGAACACTGAAGCTTTCTTT.

This chain connects TRBV30 to TRBJ1-4; 7 nucleotides align to TRBD1. The V gene's germline CDR1 is GTSNPN and CDR2 SVGIG (reference sequence). The CDR3 has 14 residues. The V segment lost 0 bases and the J segment 15 bases; nucleotides outside the gene matches: 13. In nucleotides, the CDR3 is TGTGCCTGGAGTGTACTTCGAGGGGGCGCCCAGTTGTTTTTT. This sequence encodes CAWSVLRGGAQLFF.

This clone was counted a few times. The J gene is TRBJ2-7, the V gene TRBV15; TRBD1 matches 8 bases. The CDR3 runs 20 residues. The germline CDR1 and CDR2 sequences are LNHNV and YYDKDF (reference sequence). The V segment lost 3 bases and the J segment 3 bases; nucleotides outside the gene matches: 22. The CDR3 is CATSRGGPGTGGVSVYEQYF. The CDR3 DNA is TGTGCCACCAGCAGGGGGGGACCGGGGACAGGAGGCGTCTCGGTCTACGAGCAGTACTTC.

This clone appeared once. This sequence joins TRBV6-5 and TRBJ2-7; D not certain. The CDR3 contains 13 residues. With 6 bases removed from V and 2 bases from J, the gap between germline ends came to 11 bases. Germline V CDR1 and CDR2: MNHEY, SVGAGI. The chain's CDR3 is CASRLGRAYEQYF. The CDR3, as DNA: TGTGCCAGCAGACTCGGCCGGGCCTACGAGCAGTACTTC.

The chain uses TRBV6-1 and TRBJ2-1; 8 bases are shared with TRBD1. This CDR3 is 14 amino acids long. V lost 6 bases to trimming and J lost 4 bases; unmatched junction nucleotides: 5. The germline V gene has CDR1 MNHNS and CDR2 SASEGT. The CDR3 DNA reads as TGTGCCAGCAGCTCCGGACAGGGATACAATGAGCAGTTCTTC. Its protein product is CASSSGQGYNEQFF.

The chain uses TRBV15 and TRBJ1-4, with 7 positions matching TRBD1. Germline V CDR1 and CDR2: LNHNV, YYDKDF (reference sequence). V was clipped by 6 bases and J by 2 bases; unmatched bases: 3. The CDR3 sequence is 14 residues long. CDR3 protein: CATSTGQTNEKLFF. The CDR3 nucleotides read TGTGCCACCAGTACGGGACAGACTAATGAAAAACTGTTTTTT.

In DNA, the CDR3 is TGTGCCAGCAGCCCTGATAGCGGGGGCCTTACAGATACGCAGTATTTT. As protein: CASSPDSGGLTDTQYF. This chain connects TRBV5-6 to TRBJ2-3; 9 nucleotides line up with TRBD2. Trimming at V came to 4 bases and at J to 3 bases, leaving 9 bases not matched to a gene. The CDR3 length is 16 residues. CDR1 and CDR2 (germline): SGHDT, YYEEEE.

The chain links TRBV2 to TRBJ2-3; 12 bases agree with TRBD2. Losses at the gene ends were 6 bases for V and 5 bases for J; bases not matched to a gene: 21. The germline CDR1 and CDR2 sequences are SNHLY and FYNNEI. This CDR3 region has 20 residues. The CDR3 DNA reads TGTGCCAGCAGGCCGCCGGGTCTAGCGGGGGGGCCGGGCGCTTTAGATACGCAGTATTTT. Its translation: CASRPPGLAGGPGALDTQYF.

This clone was observed once. V gene TRBV5-1 combines with J gene TRBJ2-3; TRBD2 aligns across 11 bases. After removal of 5 bases from V and 2 bases from J, the junction contained 1 base not matched to a gene. The CDR3 extends over 14 amino acids. The V gene's germline CDR1 is SGHRS and CDR2 YFSETQ. The CDR3 reads CASSSGGDTDTQYF. As DNA, the CDR3 is TGCGCCAGCAGTAGCGGGGGGGACACAGATACGCAGTATTTT.

The table lists this clone with a count of one. V is TRBV9 and J is TRBJ2-3; the match to TRBD2 covers 12 bases. Germline CDR1 and CDR2: SGDLS and YYNGEE. The CDR3 is 16 amino acids. Trimming cost V 3 bases and J 6 bases; bases outside gene matches: 8. CDR3 residues: CASSDELAGGEDTQYF. CDR3 sequence (DNA): TGTGCCAGCAGCGACGAGCTAGCGGGGGGGGAGGATACGCAGTATTTT.

As concerns this clone: The junction and the germline gene differ at one end; a read error may be behind it. V is TRBV5-1 and J is TRBJ1-6, with D maybe TRBD1 (5 bases). The germline V gene encodes CDR1 SGHRS and CDR2 YFSETQ. This CDR3 has 14 residues. The CDR3, as DNA: TGCGCCAGCAGCAGGGGACTGGGGGATTCACTCCTCCACTTT. Residues: CASSRGLGDSLLHF. The full variable domain, rest sourced from reference TRBV5-1 and TRBJ1-6, is KAGVTQTPRYLIKTRGQQVTLSCSPISGHRSVSWYQQTPGQGLQFLFEYFSETQRNKGNFPGRFSGRQFSNSRSEMNVSTLELGDSALYLCASSRGLGDSLLHFGNGTRLTVT.

This sequence joins TRBV7-6 and TRBJ1-2, with D possibly matching TRBD1 (6 bases). Looked up from germline, CDR1 is SGHVS and CDR2 is FNYEAQ. V lost 5 bases to trimming and J lost 2 bases, with 15 bases between them. The CDR3 has 15 amino acids. Here the CDR3 DNA reads TGTGCCAGCAGCGTACAGGGTTACGGCAACTATGGCTACACCTTC. This sequence encodes CASSVQGYGNYGYTF.

The V and J genes are TRBV6-6 and TRBJ2-7; 8 bases are shared with TRBD2. Germline CDR1 is MNHNY and CDR2 is SVGAGI (reference sequence). J lost 4 bases, V lost 7 bases, and 9 bases had no gene match. The CDR3 sequence is 14 residues long. CDR3 in DNA: TGTGCCAGCACAGAATACGCGGGGGGTTACGAGCAGTACTTC. Its protein is CASTEYAGGYEQYF.

The V gene is TRBV6-5, the J gene TRBJ2-7; TRBD1 aligns across 9 bases. The V segment lost 5 bases and the J segment 6 bases; nucleotides outside the gene matches: 11. Germline lookup yields CDR1 MNHEY and CDR2 SVGAGI. CDR3 length: 15 amino acids. CDR3 DNA sequence: TGTGCCAGCAGTCCCATGCGGGACAGGGTGGGCGAGCAGTACTTC. Translating gives CASSPMRDRVGEQYF.

This clone was observed a few times. The V gene is TRBV19, the J gene TRBJ1-6, with TRBD1 matching over 11 bases. The CDR3 runs 17 residues. CDR1 and CDR2 (germline): LNHDA, SQIVND (reference sequence). Trimming took 5 bases from V and 6 from J; bases not matched to a gene: 9. CDR3 sequence: CASSPRGQGAGNSPLHF. CDR3 bases: TGTGCCAGTAGTCCTCGCGGACAGGGGGCGGGTAATTCACCCCTCCACTTT.

This chain links TRBV7-3 with TRBJ2-6; perhaps TRBD1 as D (5 bases). Germline V gives CDR1 SGHTA, CDR2 FQGTGA. This CDR3 is built from 16 residues. V lost 5 bases and J lost 4, with 15 bases in between. For the CDR3, the DNA is TGTGCCAGCAGCGCGCAGGGTACAATCGGGGCCAACGTCCTGACTTTC. Translating gives CASSAQGTIGANVLTF.

This clone was detected a few times. V and J are TRBV19 and TRBJ2-1, with 7 nucleotides matching TRBD2. CDR1 is LNHDA, CDR2 SQIVND, per germline (reference sequence). V lost 7 bases and J lost 0; bases outside the gene matches: 6. This CDR3 region has 15 residues. This chain's CDR3 is CASTPGGSSYNEQFF. The CDR3 DNA follows: TGTGCCAGTACCCCGGGGGGAAGCTCCTACAATGAGCAGTTCTTC.

The chain uses TRBV27 and TRBJ1-1; no definite D call. The CDR3 runs to 15 residues. In germline, CDR1 is MNHEY, CDR2 SMNVEV (reference sequence). V lost 0 bases and J lost 5, with 13 bases in between. This chain's CDR3 is CASSLSRSPETEAFF. CDR3 nucleotides: TGTGCCAGCAGTTTATCGAGGTCCCCGGAGACTGAAGCTTTCTTT.